This T cell receptor beta chain was captured in a study of blood T cell repertoires in COVID-19. Across the study: The United States, Italy and Spain were the sources of the acute and convalescent COVID-19 samples.

Trimming removed 6 bases from V and 0 bases from J; junction bases left unmatched: 12. CDR3 length equals 17 residues. Germline V lookup: CDR1 MGHRA, CDR2 YSYEKL. Clinical histories supplied by participants themselves formed the basis of cohort assignment. In the authors' methods: Nucleated cell number was recorded as an estimate derived from reference gene primer amplification. Profiling relied on immunoSEQ multiplex PCR, and the TCRdb table lists in-frame clones only, not all of them. V and J calls and clone size are copied from that table; D and trimming were computed from the DNA. The sample lists 360,000 or so clones; approximately 91% were seen once.

The specimen sequenced was PBMCs or T cells enriched from blood (not recorded which). This TCR was sampled from a woman aged 25 to 39 who had been exposed to COVID-19. The gene calls are TRBV4-1 and TRBJ2-3, with 7 positions matching TRBD2. The CDR3 DNA reads as TGCGCCAGCAGTCCCCTCCGGGAGGCCACTAGCACAGATACGCAGTATTTT. Protein sequence: CASSPLREATSTDTQYF.